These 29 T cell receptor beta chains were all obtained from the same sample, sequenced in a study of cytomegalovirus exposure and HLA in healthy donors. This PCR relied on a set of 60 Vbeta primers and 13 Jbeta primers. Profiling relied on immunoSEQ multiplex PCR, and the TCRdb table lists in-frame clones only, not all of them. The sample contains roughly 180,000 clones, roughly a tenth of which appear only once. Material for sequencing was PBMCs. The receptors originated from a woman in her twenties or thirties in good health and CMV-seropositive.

This CDR3 reads CASSLVDRAYNEQFF. DNA for the CDR3: TGCGCCAGCAGCTTGGTAGACAGGGCCTACAATGAGCAGTTCTTC. V usage is TRBV5-1 and J usage is TRBJ2-1; TRBD1 matches at 7 bases. Per germline, CDR1 SGHRS and CDR2 YFSETQ. The CDR3 has 15 residues. The J segment lost 2 bases and the V segment lost 0 bases, leaving 2 bases of the junction unmatched.

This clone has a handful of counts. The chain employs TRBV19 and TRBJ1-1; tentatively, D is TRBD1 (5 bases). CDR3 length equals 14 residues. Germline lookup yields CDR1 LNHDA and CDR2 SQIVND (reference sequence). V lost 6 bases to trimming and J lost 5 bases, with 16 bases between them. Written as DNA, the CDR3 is TGTGCCAGTAGGCCCCCCCAGGGCAGGACTGAAGCTTTCTTT. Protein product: CASRPPQGRTEAFF.

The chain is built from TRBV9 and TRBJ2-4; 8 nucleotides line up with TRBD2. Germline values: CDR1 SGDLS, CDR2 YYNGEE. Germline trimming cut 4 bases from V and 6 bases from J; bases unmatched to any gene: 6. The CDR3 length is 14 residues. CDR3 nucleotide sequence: TGTGCCAGCAGCCCAGCGGGAGTTGGAAACATTCAGTACTTC. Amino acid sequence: CASSPAGVGNIQYF.

CDR3 region: CASSPGRPHQPQHF. CDR3 nucleotide sequence: TGTGCCAGCTCACCAGGGAGGCCCCATCAGCCCCAGCATTTT. The chain couples TRBV18 to TRBJ1-5; no reliable D call. Trimming pared 2 bases from V and 5 bases from J, leaving 10 bases between. Germline V CDR1 and CDR2: KGHSH, LQKENI. This CDR3 region has 14 residues.

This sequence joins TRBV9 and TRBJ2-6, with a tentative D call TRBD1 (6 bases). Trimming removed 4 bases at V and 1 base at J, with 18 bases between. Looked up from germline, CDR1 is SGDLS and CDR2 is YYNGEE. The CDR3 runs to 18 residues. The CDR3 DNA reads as TGTGCCAGCAGCCCCCAGACAGGTCTTACTTCTGGGGCCAACGTCCTGACTTTC. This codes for CASSPQTGLTSGANVLTF.

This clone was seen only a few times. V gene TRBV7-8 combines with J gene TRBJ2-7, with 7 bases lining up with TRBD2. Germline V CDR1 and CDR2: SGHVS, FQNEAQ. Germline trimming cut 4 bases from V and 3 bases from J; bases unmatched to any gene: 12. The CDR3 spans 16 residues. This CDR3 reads CASSWRVGRVLYEQYF. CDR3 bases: TGTGCCAGCAGCTGGAGGGTGGGGAGGGTCCTCTACGAGCAGTACTTC.

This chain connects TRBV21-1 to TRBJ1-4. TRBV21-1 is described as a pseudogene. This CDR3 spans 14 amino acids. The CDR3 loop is CASSNKFRGAPIPF. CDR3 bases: TGTGCCAGCAGCAATAAGTTTAGAGGCGCTCCCATCCCTTTT.

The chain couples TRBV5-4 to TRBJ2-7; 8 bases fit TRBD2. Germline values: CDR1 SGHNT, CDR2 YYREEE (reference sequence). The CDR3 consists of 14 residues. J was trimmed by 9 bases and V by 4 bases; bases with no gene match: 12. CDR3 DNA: TGTGCCAGCAGCCATCGGGGGGGGATCAACACGCAGTACTTC. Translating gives CASSHRGGINTQYF.

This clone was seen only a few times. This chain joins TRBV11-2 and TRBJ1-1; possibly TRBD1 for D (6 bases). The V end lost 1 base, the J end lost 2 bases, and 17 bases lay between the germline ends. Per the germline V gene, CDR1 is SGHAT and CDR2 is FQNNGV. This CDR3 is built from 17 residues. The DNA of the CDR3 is TGTGCCAGCAGCTTAGCCCGGGGGGGCAGGGCCAACACTGAAGCTTTCTTT. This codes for CASSLARGGRANTEAFF.

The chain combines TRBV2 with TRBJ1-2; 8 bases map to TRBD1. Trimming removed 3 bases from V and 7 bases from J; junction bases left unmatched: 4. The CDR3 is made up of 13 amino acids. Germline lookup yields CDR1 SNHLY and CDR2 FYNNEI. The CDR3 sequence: CASSDGQGPGYTF. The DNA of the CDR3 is TGTGCCAGCAGTGATGGACAGGGTCCTGGCTACACCTTC.

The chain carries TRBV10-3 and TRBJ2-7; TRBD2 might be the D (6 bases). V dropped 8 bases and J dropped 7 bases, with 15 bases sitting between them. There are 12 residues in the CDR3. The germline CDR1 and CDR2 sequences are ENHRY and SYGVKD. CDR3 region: CAIGAARGEQYF. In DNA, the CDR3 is TGTGCCATCGGGGCAGCACGGGGGGAGCAGTACTTC.

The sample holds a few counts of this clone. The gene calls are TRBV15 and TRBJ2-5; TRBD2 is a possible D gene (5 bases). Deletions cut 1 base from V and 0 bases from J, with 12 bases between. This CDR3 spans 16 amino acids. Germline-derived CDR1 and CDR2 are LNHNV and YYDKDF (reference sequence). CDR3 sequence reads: CATSRAAGLYQETQYF. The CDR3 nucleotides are TGTGCCACCAGCAGAGCGGCCGGACTTTACCAAGAGACCCAGTACTTC.

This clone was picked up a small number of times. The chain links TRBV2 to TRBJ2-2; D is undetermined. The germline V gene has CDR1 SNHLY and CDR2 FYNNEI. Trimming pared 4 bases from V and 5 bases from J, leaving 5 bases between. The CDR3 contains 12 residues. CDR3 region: CASSGVTGELFF. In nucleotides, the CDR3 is TGTGCCAGCAGTGGTGTAACCGGGGAGCTGTTTTTT.

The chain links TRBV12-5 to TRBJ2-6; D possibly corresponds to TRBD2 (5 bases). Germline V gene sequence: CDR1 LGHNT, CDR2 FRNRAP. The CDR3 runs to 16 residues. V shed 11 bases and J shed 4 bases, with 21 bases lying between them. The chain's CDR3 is CAGSAPGAEGANVLTF. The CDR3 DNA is TGTGCTGGGAGTGCCCCCGGTGCGGAAGGGGCCAACGTCCTGACTTTC.

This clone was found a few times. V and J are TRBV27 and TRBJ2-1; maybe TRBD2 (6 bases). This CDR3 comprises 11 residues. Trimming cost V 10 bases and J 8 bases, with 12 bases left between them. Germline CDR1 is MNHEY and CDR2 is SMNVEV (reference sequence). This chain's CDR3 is CATMGGDEQFF. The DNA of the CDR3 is TGTGCCACCATGGGGGGTGATGAGCAGTTCTTC.

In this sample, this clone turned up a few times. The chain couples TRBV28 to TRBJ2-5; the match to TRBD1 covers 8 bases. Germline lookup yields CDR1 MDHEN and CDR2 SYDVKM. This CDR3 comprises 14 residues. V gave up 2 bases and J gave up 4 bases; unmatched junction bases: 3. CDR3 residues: CASSLDRGPETQYF. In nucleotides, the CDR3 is TGTGCCAGCAGTTTAGACAGGGGTCCAGAGACCCAGTACTTC.

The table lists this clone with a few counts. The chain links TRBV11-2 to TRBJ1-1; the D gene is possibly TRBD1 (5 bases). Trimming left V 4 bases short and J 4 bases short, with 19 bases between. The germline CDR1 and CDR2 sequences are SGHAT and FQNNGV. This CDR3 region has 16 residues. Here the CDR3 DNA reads TGTGCCAGCAGCTCCCCTCGGGAGGGGACGGGCACTGAAGCTTTCTTT. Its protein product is CASSSPREGTGTEAFF.

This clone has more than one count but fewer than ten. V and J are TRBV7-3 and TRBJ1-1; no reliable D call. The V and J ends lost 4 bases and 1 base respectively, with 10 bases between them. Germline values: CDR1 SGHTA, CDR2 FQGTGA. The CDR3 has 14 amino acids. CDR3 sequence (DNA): TGTGCCAGCAGCTCACAACCTTCGAACACTGAAGCTTTCTTT. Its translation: CASSSQPSNTEAFF.

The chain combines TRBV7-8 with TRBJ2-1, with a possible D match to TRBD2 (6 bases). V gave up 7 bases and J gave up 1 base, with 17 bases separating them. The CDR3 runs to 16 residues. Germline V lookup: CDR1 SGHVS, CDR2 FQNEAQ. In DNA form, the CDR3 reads TGTGCCAGCATCCGAGGTGGGGGAGGTTCCTACAATGAGCAGTTCTTC. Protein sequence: CASIRGGGGSYNEQFF.

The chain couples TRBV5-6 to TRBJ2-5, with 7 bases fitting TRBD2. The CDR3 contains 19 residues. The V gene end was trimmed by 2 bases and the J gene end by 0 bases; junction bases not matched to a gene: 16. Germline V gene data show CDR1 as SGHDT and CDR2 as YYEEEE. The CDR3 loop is CASSFRSLADFLYQETQYF. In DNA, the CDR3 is TGTGCCAGCAGCTTCCGGTCTCTAGCGGACTTTTTATACCAAGAGACCCAGTACTTC.

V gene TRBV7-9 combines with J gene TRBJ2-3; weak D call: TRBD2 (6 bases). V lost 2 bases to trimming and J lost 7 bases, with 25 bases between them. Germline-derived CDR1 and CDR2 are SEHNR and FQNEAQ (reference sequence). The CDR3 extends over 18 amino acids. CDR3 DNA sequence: TGTGCCAGCAGCTTACTCATAACAGTTGGACTAAGAATGAATACGCAGTATTTT. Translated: CASSLLITVGLRMNTQYF.

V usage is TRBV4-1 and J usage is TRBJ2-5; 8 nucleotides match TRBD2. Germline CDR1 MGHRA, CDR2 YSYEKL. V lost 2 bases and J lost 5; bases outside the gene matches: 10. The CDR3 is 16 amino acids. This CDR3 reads CASSQKAGVEGETQYF. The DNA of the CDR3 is TGCGCCAGCAGCCAAAAAGCGGGAGTGGAGGGTGAGACCCAGTACTTC.

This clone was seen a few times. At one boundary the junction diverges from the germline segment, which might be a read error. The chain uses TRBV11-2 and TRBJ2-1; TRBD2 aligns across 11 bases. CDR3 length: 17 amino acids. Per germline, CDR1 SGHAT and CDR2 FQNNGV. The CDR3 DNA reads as TGTGCCAGCCGCCGGAGGAGTACTAGCGGGAGTTACAATGGGCAGTTCTTC. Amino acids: CASRRRSTSGSYNGQFF.

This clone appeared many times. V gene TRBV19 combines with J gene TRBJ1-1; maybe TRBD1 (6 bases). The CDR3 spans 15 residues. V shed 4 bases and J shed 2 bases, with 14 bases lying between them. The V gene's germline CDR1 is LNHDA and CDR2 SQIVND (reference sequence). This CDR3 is CASSRGTGSNTEAFF. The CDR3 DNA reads TGTGCCAGTAGTAGAGGAACAGGGTCTAACACTGAAGCTTTCTTT.

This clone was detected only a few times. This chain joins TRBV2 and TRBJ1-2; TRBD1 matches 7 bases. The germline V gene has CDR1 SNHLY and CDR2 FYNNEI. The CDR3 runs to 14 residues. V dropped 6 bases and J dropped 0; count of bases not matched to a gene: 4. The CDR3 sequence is CASRGTATNYGYTF. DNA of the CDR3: TGTGCCAGCAGGGGGACAGCGACTAACTATGGCTACACCTTC.

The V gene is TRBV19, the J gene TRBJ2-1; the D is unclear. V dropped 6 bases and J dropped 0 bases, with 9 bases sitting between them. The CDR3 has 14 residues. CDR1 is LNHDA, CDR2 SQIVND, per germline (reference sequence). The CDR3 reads CASSQQSSYNEQFF. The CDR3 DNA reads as TGTGCCAGTAGCCAACAGAGCTCCTACAATGAGCAGTTCTTC.

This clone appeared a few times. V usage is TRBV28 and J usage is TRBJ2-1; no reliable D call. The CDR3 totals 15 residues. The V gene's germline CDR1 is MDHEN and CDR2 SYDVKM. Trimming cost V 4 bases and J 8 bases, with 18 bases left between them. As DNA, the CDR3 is TGTGCCAGCAGTTCCCAGCCTCTGACAATCCATGAGCAGTTCTTC. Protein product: CASSSQPLTIHEQFF.

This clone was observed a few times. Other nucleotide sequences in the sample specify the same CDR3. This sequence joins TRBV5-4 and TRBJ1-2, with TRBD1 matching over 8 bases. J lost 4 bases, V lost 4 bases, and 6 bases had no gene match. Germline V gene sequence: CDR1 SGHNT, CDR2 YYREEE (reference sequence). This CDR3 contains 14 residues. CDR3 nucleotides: TGTGCCAGCAGCCCCGGGCAGGGGGCCTATGGCTACACCTTC. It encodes CASSPGQGAYGYTF.

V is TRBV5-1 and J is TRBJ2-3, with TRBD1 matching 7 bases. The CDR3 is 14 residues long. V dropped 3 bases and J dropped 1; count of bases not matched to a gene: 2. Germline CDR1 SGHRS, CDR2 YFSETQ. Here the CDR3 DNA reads TGCGCCAGCAGCTCGGGACAGCGCACAGATACGCAGTATTTT. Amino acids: CASSSGQRTDTQYF.